This T cell receptor beta chain was retrieved from a study of T cells expressing NK-cell markers (dated by TCRdb to the early 2020s). With regard to the full study: Eight or nine donors provided sorted CD3+CD56+NKG2C+, CD3+CD56+NKG2C- and CD3+CD56-NKG2C+ T-cell subsets, whose TCR beta-chain repertoires were profiled. Among the eight sequenced donors, seven were HCMV-seropositive and one was HCMV-seronegative. Randomly selected healthy volunteers, three men and five women, were used as the eight sequenced donors. Sequencing of the libraries produced 2 x 150 bp reads on Illumina HiSeq 2000/2500, MiSeq or NextSeq.

From the cysteine up to the phenylalanine, the CDR3 has a length of 16 residues. No DNA was logged. According to the germline V gene (reference sequence), CDR1 reads SEHNR and CDR2 reads FQNEAQ. About this clonotype: Its antigen is currently not known.

Instrument used: Illumina HiSeq 2000. TCR beta cDNA libraries were prepared using 5'RACE template switching, which introduced a universal primer site and unique molecular identifiers. cDNA synthesis was primed from the TCR beta constant segment, followed by two successive PCR amplification steps. The authors' analysis ran thus. Reads were demultiplexed and grouped by UMI with MIGEC, and clonotypes were assembled and quantified with MiTCR. To exclude erroneous sequences, only TCR cDNA sequences supported by at least two reads were retained. The tcR package was used for downstream repertoire analysis, and clonotypes were matched between fractions using CDR3 nucleotide sequence together with V segment. VDJmatch was used to annotate antigen specificity against VDJdb, with one amino acid substitution in CDR3 permitted. With the reads reprocessed by TCRdb, a single entry stands for each CDR3 protein sequence and no DNA is reported. The V and J calls follow TCRdb's processing rather than the paper's. For this sample, the table gives roughly 120,000 distinct CDR3 sequences. Less than 20% of the sample rests with the top ten.

HCMV-specific IgG was detected in serum with a commercial ELISA kit to determine HCMV serostatus. Peripheral blood mononuclear cells were isolated from blood by Ficoll density gradient centrifugation. Summary of the overall study and its limitations: Those dominant clonotypes were again the most abundant among CD3+CD56-NKG2C+ cells in several donors, at about 25-65%. It remained unclear whether the expanded NKG2C-expressing T cell clones were specific for HCMV antigens. In five to seven donors, the dominant CD3+CD56+NKG2C+ clonotypes were found to rank among the top 10 CD8+ clonotypes and to make up 1.0-7.0% of CD8+ T cells.

The chain couples TRBV7-9 to TRBJ2-2; the D call from TCRdb, TRBD2, cannot be confirmed without DNA. The sequence came from a woman aged 18-70 years in good health. Sequenced: blood T cells: a sorted CD56 or NKG2C T cell subset, CD4+ or CD8+ T cells, or bulk PBMC T cells (not recorded which). The CDR3 protein is CASSLSSGRGAGELFF.